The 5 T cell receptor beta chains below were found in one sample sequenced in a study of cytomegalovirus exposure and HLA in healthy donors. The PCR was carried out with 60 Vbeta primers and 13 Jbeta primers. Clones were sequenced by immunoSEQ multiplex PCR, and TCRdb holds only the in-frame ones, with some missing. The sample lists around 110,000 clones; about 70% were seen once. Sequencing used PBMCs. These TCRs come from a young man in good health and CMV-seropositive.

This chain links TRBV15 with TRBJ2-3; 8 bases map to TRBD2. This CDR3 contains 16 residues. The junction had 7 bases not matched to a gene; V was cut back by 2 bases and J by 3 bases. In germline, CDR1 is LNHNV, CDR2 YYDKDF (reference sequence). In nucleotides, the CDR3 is TGTGCCACCAGCAGACGGGGGGGGCACGGTACAGATACGCAGTATTTT. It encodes CATSRRGGHGTDTQYF. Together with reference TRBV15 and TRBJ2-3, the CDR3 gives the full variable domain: DAMVIQNPRYQVTQFGKPVTLSCSQTLNHNVMYWYQQKSSQAPKLLFHYYDKDFNNEADTPDNFQSRRPNTSFCFLDIRSPGLGDTAMYLCATSRRGGHGTDTQYFGPGTRLTVL.

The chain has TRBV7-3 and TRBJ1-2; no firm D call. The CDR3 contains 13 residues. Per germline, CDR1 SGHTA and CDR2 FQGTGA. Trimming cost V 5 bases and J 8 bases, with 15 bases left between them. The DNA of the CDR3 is TGTGCCAGCAGCCCCGAGGGAGCGGGAGGCTACACCTTC. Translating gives CASSPEGAGGYTF.

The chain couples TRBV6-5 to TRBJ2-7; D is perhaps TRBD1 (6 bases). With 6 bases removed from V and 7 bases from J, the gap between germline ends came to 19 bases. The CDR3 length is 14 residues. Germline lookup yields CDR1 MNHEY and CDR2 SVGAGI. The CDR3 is CASSRQATLQEQYF. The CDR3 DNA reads TGTGCCAGCAGCCGACAGGCGACGTTACAGGAGCAGTACTTC.

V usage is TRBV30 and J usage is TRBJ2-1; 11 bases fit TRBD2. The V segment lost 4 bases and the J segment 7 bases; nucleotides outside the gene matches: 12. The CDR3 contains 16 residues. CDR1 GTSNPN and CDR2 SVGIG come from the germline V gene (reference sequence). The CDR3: CAWTRSSGGAGNEQFF. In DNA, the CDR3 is TGTGCCTGGACAAGAAGTAGCGGGGGGGCAGGGAATGAGCAGTTCTTC.

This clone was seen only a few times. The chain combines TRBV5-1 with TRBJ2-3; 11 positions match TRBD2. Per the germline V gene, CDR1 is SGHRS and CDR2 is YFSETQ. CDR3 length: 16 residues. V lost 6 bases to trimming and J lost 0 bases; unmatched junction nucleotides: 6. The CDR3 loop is CASTLAGGLSTDTQYF. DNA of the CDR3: TGCGCCAGCACCCTAGCGGGGGGCCTGAGCACAGATACGCAGTATTTT.